This is a list of T cell receptor beta chains from one sample in a study of blood T cell repertoires in COVID-19. Assay: immunoSEQ multiplex PCR; the TCRdb copy retains only in-frame clones and omits some. Of approximately 50,000 clones listed, more than 80% were seen once; the top ten hold about 6%. The sequencing sample was made of peripheral blood. The source is a man aged 55 to 69 with acute or convalescent COVID-19. CDR3s include the opening cysteine and the closing phenylalanine or tryptophan. Each record gives: J gene, D gene, CDR3 length, clone size, V gene, CDR3 DNA, CDR3 protein. D genes are given only for firm matches. The listing skips clone size in some rows; elsewhere it reads once, few, many or a size class.

>TRBJ2-1|TRBD2|15|.|TRBV10-3
TGTGCCATCAGGCCGAGCGGGGGGACCTACAATGAGCAGTTCTTC
CAIRPSGGTYNEQFF
>TRBJ1-5|.|13|.|TRBV5-4
TGTGCCAGCAGCTTTGGCAGAAATCAGCCCCAGCATTTT
CASSFGRNQPQHF
>TRBJ1-5|.|13|.|TRBV30
TGTGCCTGGTCCAACAGCCGCAATCAGCCCCAGCATTTT
CAWSNSRNQPQHF
>TRBJ2-6|.|13|.|TRBV9
TGTGCCAGCAGATCCTCCGGGGCCAACGTCCTGACTTTC
CASRSSGANVLTF
>TRBJ2-1|.|13|.|TRBV5-4
TGTGCCAGCAGTACCTCTTCTTTTGGCGAGCAGTTCTTC
CASSTSSFGEQFF
>TRBJ1-1|.|15|once|TRBV15
TGTGCCACCAGCAGAGGCGGTCTGACGAACACTGAAGCTTTCTTT
CATSRGGLTNTEAFF
>TRBJ2-2|.|15|few|TRBV27
TGTGCCAGCAGTTCCGCCAGGACGAACACCGGGGAGCTGTTTTTT
CASSSARTNTGELFF
>TRBJ2-5|.|15|.|TRBV19
TGTGCCAGTAGTTCGCGGAGGGGCCTCCAAGAGACCCAGTACTTC
CASSSRRGLQETQYF
>TRBJ1-2|TRBD1|15|once|TRBV6-2/TRBV6-3
TGTGCCAGCAGTTACTCCTCAGGGGGCTTAGATGGCTACACCTTC
CASSYSSGGLDGYTF
>TRBJ2-1|TRBD2|17|.|TRBV7-3
TGTGCCAGCAGCACCCGACTAGCCCGGATCTCCTACAATGAGCAGTTCTTC
CASSTRLARISYNEQFF
>TRBJ2-5|TRBD2|16|.|TRBV28
TGTGCCAGCACCCGAGGAATGGTGGGGGGGGAGGAGACCCAGTACTTC
CASTRGMVGGEETQYF
>TRBJ1-5|TRBD1|14|few|TRBV6-2/TRBV6-3
TGTGCCAGCAGTTATAAAGGGGGCCCCCAGCCCCAGCATTTT
CASSYKGGPQPQHF
>TRBJ2-7|.|11|many|TRBV27
TGTGCCAGCAGTTGGGAGGACGAGCAGTACTTC
CASSWEDEQYF
>TRBJ1-4|.|15|medium-sized|TRBV18
TGTGCCAGCTCACGGGACATCACAACTAATGAAAAACTGTTTTTT
CASSRDITTNEKLFF
>TRBJ1-2|.|13|.|TRBV30
TGTGCCTGGAGTGCTACAGGCCCTTATGGCTACACCTTC
CAWSATGPYGYTF
>TRBJ2-1|.|15|.|TRBV6-5
TGTGCCAGCAATAAGGAGGGACTCGGGGAAGTTGAGCAGTTCTTC
CASNKEGLGEVEQFF
>TRBJ2-7|.|11|.|TRBV28
TGTGCCAGCAGCCTCCTGCGCGAGCAGTACTTC
CASSLLREQYF
>TRBJ2-3|TRBD2|18|.|TRBV5-1
TGCGCCAGCAGCCCCGCCTCGGGGAGCGGGAGGGCCTACGATACGCAGTATTTT
CASSPASGSGRAYDTQYF
>TRBJ1-2|.|16|.|TRBV18
TGTGCCAGCTCGGCAGAAGCCGGGAGAACCTTAGGTGGCTACACCTTC
CASSAEAGRTLGGYTF
>TRBJ2-4|TRBD1|14|.|TRBV7-2
TGTGCCAGCAGCCCCGGGACAGGGAGTAACATTCAGTACTTC
CASSPGTGSNIQYF
>TRBJ1-1|.|14|few|TRBV27
TGTGCCAGCAGTCCGATGGACAGTAGGTCTGAAGCTTTCTTT
CASSPMDSRSEAFF
>TRBJ2-7|.|14|.|TRBV15
TGTGCCACCAGCACGGGGGACAGTACCTACGAGCAGTACTTC
CATSTGDSTYEQYF
>TRBJ1-1|.|14|medium-sized|TRBV28
TGTGCCAGCAGTTTTAGCGAGGGTATCACTGAAGCTTTCTTT
CASSFSEGITEAFF
>TRBJ2-1|TRBD2|15|.|TRBV6-5
TGTGCCAGCAGACGAATAGCGGGAGTGGCAAATGAGCAGTTCTTC
CASRRIAGVANEQFF
>TRBJ2-4|TRBD1|18|.|TRBV11-2
TGTGCCAGCAGCTTAGTTCCGGGACAGGGGGTAGCCAAAAACATTCAGTACTTC
CASSLVPGQGVAKNIQYF
>TRBJ1-5|.|14|.|TRBV29-1
TGCAGCGTTGGGGGGCTAGGTAGCAATCAGCCCCAGCATTTT
CSVGGLGSNQPQHF
>TRBJ2-1|TRBD2|14|.|TRBV18
TGTGCCAGCTCACTCGGGACTAGCCGGAATGAGCAGTTCTTC
CASSLGTSRNEQFF
>TRBJ2-5|TRBD2|17|once|TRBV7-6
TGTGCCAGCAGCTTGGGACTAGCGGGAGGAGGGCAAGAGACCCAGTACTTC
CASSLGLAGGGQETQYF
>TRBJ2-5|TRBD2|15|.|TRBV28
TGTGCCAGCAGTTCACCCGGGAGGAAGGGGGAGACCCAGTACTTC
CASSSPGRKGETQYF
>TRBJ1-1|TRBD1|13|.|TRBV2
TGTGCCAGCACTCCTAGGACAGGCCCTGAAGCTTTCTTT
CASTPRTGPEAFF
>TRBJ2-1|TRBD1|14|.|TRBV9
TGTGCCAGCAGCTTAACAGGGGGTTACAATGAGCAGTTCTTC
CASSLTGGYNEQFF
>TRBJ1-6|.|15|few|TRBV28
TGTGCCAGCAGTCCACAGGGAAGGGCGATTTCACCCCTCCACTTT
CASSPQGRAISPLHF